The rows below give T cell receptor beta chains drawn from one sample of a study of cytomegalovirus exposure and HLA in healthy donors. Profiled with immunoSEQ multiplex PCR; TCRdb holds only in-frame clones, not every one. The table includes 75,000 to 100,000 clones, just over 70% detected once. Material for sequencing was PBMCs. These receptor sequences come from a man between 60 and 70 years old in good health and CMV-seronegative. CDR3s include the opening cysteine and the closing phenylalanine or tryptophan. A D gene is named only where the DNA matches it firmly. The listing skips clone size in some rows; elsewhere it reads once, few, many or a size class.

v_call	j_call	d_call	clone_size	cdr3_nt	cdr3_aa
TRBV20-1	TRBJ2-7	-	-	TGCAGTGCAGGCAGGGACTACGAGCAGTACTTC	CSAGRDYEQYF
TRBV9	TRBJ2-5	TRBD2	-	TGTGCCAGCAGCGTAGCATCAAGGACTAGCGAGGCGACCCAGTACTTC	CASSVASRTSEATQYF
TRBV29-1	TRBJ2-3	TRBD2	-	TGCAGCGTTTCGGGAGGATGGACAGATACGCAGTATTTT	CSVSGGWTDTQYF
TRBV7-2	TRBJ2-5	TRBD2	-	TGTGCCAGCAGCTTAGCCACTAGCGGGGGGCTGGAGACCCAGTACTTC	CASSLATSGGLETQYF
TRBV30	TRBJ1-4	-	-	TGTGCCTGGAGTACAGGGACCTATCGGGAAAAACTGTTTTTT	CAWSTGTYREKLFF
TRBV5-6	TRBJ2-1	-	-	TGTGCCAGCAGCCAGTATGCTCAGTGGAGAGACAATGAGCAGTTCTTC	CASSQYAQWRDNEQFF
TRBV7-9	TRBJ1-4	TRBD1	few	TGTGCCAGCAGCCCGGGGACAGGGGCTGAAAAACTGTTTTTT	CASSPGTGAEKLFF
TRBV27	TRBJ2-5	-	-	TGTGCCAGCAGAAACGGACAGTTTCAAGAGACCCAGTACTTC	CASRNGQFQETQYF
TRBV6-4	TRBJ1-5	-	-	TGTGCCAGCAGTGACTCGGGCGGCAATCAGCCCCAGCATTTT	CASSDSGGNQPQHF
TRBV4-1	TRBJ2-7	-	once	TGCGCCAGCAGCCAAGTAGAAGGAGGAGGATACGAGCAGTACTTC	CASSQVEGGGYEQYF
TRBV10-2	TRBJ2-1	-	few	TGCGCCAGCCGCGGTATGGGGGGCTCCTACAATGAGCAGTTCTTC	CASRGMGGSYNEQFF
TRBV30	TRBJ1-2	-	-	TGTGCCTGGGAGGAGGGAGCAGCTAACTATGGCTACACCTTC	CAWEEGAANYGYTF
TRBV19	TRBJ2-3	-	-	TGTGCCACCAGGGCGAGGACAGATACGCAGTATTTT	CATRARTDTQYF
TRBV19	TRBJ1-5	TRBD1	-	TGTGCCAGTAGTATTATCGTCGGCAGGGGGGAAGGTCAGCCCCAGCATTTT	CASSIIVGRGEGQPQHF
TRBV6-5	TRBJ2-7	-	few	TGTGCCAGCATTAGGACTATTTTCGAGCAGTACTTC	CASIRTIFEQYF
TRBV29-1	TRBJ2-5	-	-	TGCAGCGTTGAAGCCAGGGCGAGAGAGACCCAGTACTTC	CSVEARARETQYF
TRBV18	TRBJ1-1	-	once	TGTGCCAGCTCACCAATTCAGGGGCGGATGAACACTGAAGCTTTCTTT	CASSPIQGRMNTEAFF
TRBV6-1	TRBJ2-7	TRBD1	few	TGTGCCAGCAGCCAGTTGGGACAGGGCATGGGAGAGCAGTACTTC	CASSQLGQGMGEQYF
TRBV19	TRBJ1-5	TRBD1	-	TGTGCCAGTACGGACAGGGACGGTAGCAATCAGCCCCAGCATTTT	CASTDRDGSNQPQHF
TRBV6-5	TRBJ2-1	TRBD1	-	TGTGCCAGCAGTTACTCGAGGGGGCGCGAAGGCAATGAGCAGTTCTTC	CASSYSRGREGNEQFF
TRBV6-1	TRBJ1-4	-	-	TGTGCCAGCAGCGAAACTCCTAATGAAAAACTGTTTTTT	CASSETPNEKLFF
TRBV11-3	TRBJ2-3	TRBD2	-	TGTGCCAGCAGCGACCGGACTAGCGGCGATACGCAGTATTTT	CASSDRTSGDTQYF
TRBV15	TRBJ2-1	TRBD2	-	TGTGCCACCAGCAGAGATCGGGCTAGCGGGAGCCGGGAGCAGTTCTTC	CATSRDRASGSREQFF
TRBV28	TRBJ1-5	-	-	TGTGCCAGCTGTTACAGGGCTTGGGGCAATCAGCCCCAGCATTTT	CASCYRAWGNQPQHF
TRBV6-5	TRBJ2-1	TRBD2	-	TGTGCCAGCAGTTACTCTAGCGGGAGAGGGAATGAGCAGTTCTTC	CASSYSSGRGNEQFF
TRBV19	TRBJ2-2	TRBD1	-	TGTGCCAGTAGTACGATCACAGGGGGCTCAGCGAACACCGGGGAGCTGTTTTTT	CASSTITGGSANTGELFF
TRBV4-3	TRBJ1-6	-	few	TGCGCCAGCAGCCAAGATTGGGCGGGAGTTGGTTCACCCCTCCACTTT	CASSQDWAGVGSPLHF
TRBV6-1	TRBJ2-1	TRBD2	once	TGTGCCAGCAGTCCGGACTCTAGCGGCGATGAGCAGTTCTTC	CASSPDSSGDEQFF
TRBV6-5	TRBJ1-4	-	-	TGTGCCAGCAGTCCCCAAAGGGGTGGGGAAAAACTGTTTTTT	CASSPQRGGEKLFF
TRBV6-5	TRBJ2-1	-	-	TGTGCCAGCAGTTACTCGAGGGGGGGCTCCTACAATGAGCAGTTCTTC	CASSYSRGGSYNEQFF
TRBV6-5	TRBJ2-7	-	-	TGTGCCAGCAGTCGAGACATCAGGGGCACCGAGCAGTACTTC	CASSRDIRGTEQYF
TRBV19	TRBJ2-3	-	-	TGTGCCAGTAGTATCGGCCTATCGGTAGGGGGGCAGTATTTT	CASSIGLSVGGQYF
TRBV7-9	TRBJ2-5	-	-	TGTGCCAGCAGCTTCTTGGGACTCAAGGAGGCGGAGGAAGAGACCCAGTACTTC	CASSFLGLKEAEEETQYF
TRBV2	TRBJ2-7	TRBD1	few	TGTGCCAGCAGGGCGGACAGGGCTCCCGAGAAAGAGCAGTACTTC	CASRADRAPEKEQYF
TRBV25-1	TRBJ1-2	TRBD1	few	TGTGCCAGCAGTCCTCCGGGGGACAGCCACTATGGCTACACCTTC	CASSPPGDSHYGYTF
TRBV27	TRBJ2-5	TRBD1	-	TGTGCCAGCAGTCCCTGGGACAGTCGGGAGACCCAGTACTTC	CASSPWDSRETQYF
TRBV7-2	TRBJ2-1	TRBD1	-	TGTGCCAGCAGCTTAGAGCCGGGACAGGGGAATGAGCAGTTCTTC	CASSLEPGQGNEQFF
TRBV21-1	TRBJ2-7	-	-	TGTGCCAGCAGCAAATTCAGGCGGAGGGCCCCCAGAGACTTC	CASSKFRRRAPRDF
TRBV4-1	TRBJ2-2	TRBD2	-	TGCGCCAGCAGCCAAGATCGCGGGGGGGGCACCGGGGAGCTGTTTTTT	CASSQDRGGGTGELFF
TRBV6-6	TRBJ1-5	TRBD1	few	TGTGCCAGCAGTTACGTACTACAGGGGGGTCTGTCCCAGCATTTT	CASSYVLQGGLSQHF
TRBV7-2	TRBJ2-1	-	-	TGTGCCAGCAGCTTGGCCCCTCGGACTTCAGAGCAGTTCTTC	CASSLAPRTSEQFF
TRBV5-1	TRBJ2-1	-	-	TGCGCCAGCAGCTTAACTAGTCCCAATGAGCAGTTCTTC	CASSLTSPNEQFF
TRBV7-2	TRBJ2-1	TRBD1	-	TGTGCCAGCAGCTTCAATTCTCCGGGACAGTACAATGAGCAGTTCTTC	CASSFNSPGQYNEQFF
TRBV4-2	TRBJ2-1	TRBD2	-	TGTGCCAGCAGCCCTGGGACTAGCGGGACGCACTACAATGAGCAGTTCTTC	CASSPGTSGTHYNEQFF